The 13 T cell receptor beta chains reported below all come from one sample, sequenced in a study of CD8+ T cells in alopecia areata (dated by TCRdb to 2016 to 2019). What the treatment or condition label conveys for this sample: oral pan-JAK inhibitor, 5-10 mg twice daily. Library method: the immunoSEQ multiplex PCR assay. For TCR sequencing, RNA was extracted from every sample and reverse transcribed into cDNA to serve as template. Entries here come from immuneACCESS through TCRdb and include only in-frame sequences with V and J called. Some clones fail to appear in such tables; in the studies checked, an unresolved V gene covers under half of the shortfall, and the cause of the remainder is unknown. The sample includes approximately 200,000 clones, with less than 45% observed a single time. The top ten clones comprise 2.6% of the sample. The specimen was CD4+ T cells sorted from blood, collected at approximately week 37, from a patient treated with tofacitinib. Receptor source: a human donor with alopecia areata.

The CDR3 region has the DNA TGTGCCAGTTCTCCGACAGGAATGAACACTGAAGCTTTCTTT. As protein: CASSPTGMNTEAFF. The rearrangement uses TRBV19 and TRBJ1-1, with D perhaps matching TRBD1 (6 bases). This CDR3 spans 14 amino acids. Germline V gene data show CDR1 as LNHDA and CDR2 as SQIVND (reference sequence). The V gene lost 8 bases and the J gene lost 0 bases, with 13 bases spanning the gap.

This clone was seen more than once but under ten times. V is TRBV7-2 and J is TRBJ2-1, with D perhaps TRBD2 (5 bases). V lost 6 bases and J 2 bases, leaving 11 bases between the germline ends. This CDR3 is 14 amino acids long. Per the germline V gene, CDR1 is SGHTA and CDR2 is FQGNSA. The CDR3 sequence: CASRSGPAYNEQFF. CDR3 in DNA: TGTGCCAGCAGAAGCGGTCCCGCCTACAATGAGCAGTTCTTC.

The J gene is TRBJ2-7, the V gene TRBV27, with 9 bases matching TRBD1. The CDR3 is 15 amino acids. Germline loops: CDR1 MNHEY, CDR2 SMNVEV (reference sequence). After removal of 5 bases from V and 6 bases from J, the junction contained 11 bases not matched to a gene. In DNA form, the CDR3 reads TGTGCCAGCAGTATGGCCCGGGACAGGGCGCGCGAGCAGTACTTC. Residues: CASSMARDRAREQYF.

This clone has only a few counts. The rearrangement joins TRBV10-2 to TRBJ2-2; 14 nucleotides line up with TRBD2. CDR3 size: 17 residues. V lost 6 bases, J lost 4 bases, and 7 bases stayed unmatched. In germline, CDR1 is WSHSY, CDR2 SAAADI. The CDR3 region has the DNA TGCGCCAGCAGGGGACTAGCGGGAGAAAGTATCACCGGGGAGCTGTTTTTT. Protein sequence: CASRGLAGESITGELFF.

This chain links TRBV5-1 with TRBJ2-5, with D unresolved. With 1 base removed from V and 5 bases from J, the gap between germline ends came to 9 bases. The CDR3 sequence is 13 residues long. Per the germline V gene, CDR1 is SGHRS and CDR2 is YFSETQ. CDR3 nucleotides: TGCGCCAGCAGCTTGAACGATGGGGAGACCCAGTACTTC. It translates to CASSLNDGETQYF.

This rearrangement joins TRBV28 to TRBJ2-7; D gene ambiguous. The CDR3 loop spans 12 amino acids. Per the germline V gene, CDR1 is MDHEN and CDR2 is SYDVKM. Trimming stripped 6 bases from V and 3 bases from J, with 9 bases between. The CDR3 DNA is TGTGCCAGCAGCCGTAACTACTACGAGCAGTACTTC. Protein product: CASSRNYYEQYF.

The chain uses TRBV30 and TRBJ2-4; TRBD1 is a possible D gene (6 bases). Germline lookup yields CDR1 GTSNPN and CDR2 SVGIG (reference sequence). The CDR3 loop spans 17 amino acids. V dropped 4 bases and J dropped 0 bases, with 19 bases sitting between them. The DNA for the CDR3 is TGTGCCTGGACCACGACAGGTCAGGGGTTAGCCAAAAACATTCAGTACTTC. This codes for CAWTTTGQGLAKNIQYF.

The chain links TRBV6-6 to TRBJ2-1; 7 positions match TRBD2. The junction had 7 bases not matched to a gene; V was cut back by 6 bases and J by 5 bases. CDR1 and CDR2 (germline): MNHNY, SVGAGI (reference sequence). The CDR3 has 14 residues. The CDR3 sequence: CASRWTSGDNEQFF. CDR3 coding DNA: TGTGCCAGCAGATGGACTAGTGGGGACAATGAGCAGTTCTTC.

This clone was counted a few times. The chain uses TRBV4-2 and TRBJ2-5, with D perhaps TRBD1 (6 bases). The germline gives CDR1 LGHNA, CDR2 YNFKEQ. Trimming cost V 4 bases and J 5 bases, with 17 bases left between them. This CDR3 contains 15 residues. Written as DNA, the CDR3 is TGTGCCAGCAGCCCAAAGGCAGGGGTCGGTGAGACCCAGTACTTC. It is translated as CASSPKAGVGETQYF.

This chain connects TRBV7-2 to TRBJ2-5; no reliable D call. V lost 0 bases, J lost 6 bases, and 8 bases lay in between. The V gene's germline CDR1 is SGHTA and CDR2 FQGNSA. This CDR3 has 13 amino acids. CDR3 region: CASSLAPGQTQYF. CDR3 bases: TGTGCCAGCAGCTTAGCGCCTGGGCAGACCCAGTACTTC.

This rearrangement joins TRBV6-1 to TRBJ2-3; perhaps D is TRBD1 or TRBD2 (5 bases each). Trimming took off 4 bases at V and 8 bases at J, with 10 bases between the two ends. Germline V gene sequence: CDR1 MNHNS, CDR2 SASEGT. CDR3 length: 12 amino acids. This chain's CDR3 is CASSGGAVTQYF. The CDR3 DNA sequence: TGTGCCAGCAGTGGAGGGGCAGTTACGCAGTATTTT.

V gene TRBV7-2 combines with J gene TRBJ1-1; D call uncertain. Trimming left V 2 bases short and J 0 bases short, with 4 bases between. The CDR3 length is 13 residues. Germline V lookup: CDR1 SGHTA, CDR2 FQGNSA. CDR3 residues: CASSLRMNTEAFF. The CDR3 DNA reads TGTGCCAGCAGCTTACGCATGAACACTGAAGCTTTCTTT.

The rearrangement links TRBV18 to TRBJ2-7, with a weak D call TRBD1 (6 bases). V was pared by 4 bases and J by 3 bases, with 10 bases between. The CDR3 consists of 13 residues. Germline CDR1 is KGHSH and CDR2 is LQKENI. The CDR3 DNA follows: TGTGCCAGCTCACTAGGACAGAACTACGAGCAGTACTTC. The encoded protein is CASSLGQNYEQYF.